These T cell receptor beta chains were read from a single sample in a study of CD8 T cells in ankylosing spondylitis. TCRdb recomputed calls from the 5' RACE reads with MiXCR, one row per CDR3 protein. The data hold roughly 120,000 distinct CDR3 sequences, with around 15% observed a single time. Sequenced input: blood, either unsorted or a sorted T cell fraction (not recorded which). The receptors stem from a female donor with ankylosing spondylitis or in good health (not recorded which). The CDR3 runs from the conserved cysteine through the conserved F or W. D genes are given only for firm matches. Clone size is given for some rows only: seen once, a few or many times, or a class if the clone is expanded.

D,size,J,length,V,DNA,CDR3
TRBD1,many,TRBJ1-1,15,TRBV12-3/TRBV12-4,TGTGCCAGCAGTTTAAGGGTGACAGGGGGCACTGAAGCTTTCTTT,CASSLRVTGGTEAFF
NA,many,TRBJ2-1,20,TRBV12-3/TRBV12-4,TGTGCCAGCAGTTTATTTGCTGGTGGCTGGAAGAAAACCTCCTACAATGAGCAGTTCTTC,CASSLFAGGWKKTSYNEQFF
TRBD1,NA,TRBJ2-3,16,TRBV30,TGTGCCTGGAGTGCTACAGGGGGAGGTTTCACAGATACGCAGTATTTT,CAWSATGGGFTDTQYF
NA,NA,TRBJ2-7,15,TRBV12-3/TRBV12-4,TGTGCCAGCAGTTTACGTACGGGGGACACCTACGAGCAGTACTTC,CASSLRTGDTYEQYF
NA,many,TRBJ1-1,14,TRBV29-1,TGCAGCGTTGTAAGGCGCGAATTGGGCACTGAAGCTTTCTTT,CSVVRRELGTEAFF
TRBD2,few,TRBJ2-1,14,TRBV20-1,TGCAGTGCTAGAGCGACTAGCGGGGGGAATGAGCAGTTCTTC,CSARATSGGNEQFF
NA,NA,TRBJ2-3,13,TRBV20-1,TGCAGTGTTTCGGACTTACGCACAGATACGCAGTATTTT,CSVSDLRTDTQYF
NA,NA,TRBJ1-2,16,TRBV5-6,TGTGCCAGCAGCTTGTGGGGAGACAGGACCAACTATGGCTACACCTTC,CASSLWGDRTNYGYTF
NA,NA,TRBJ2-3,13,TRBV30,TGTGCCTGGAGTGGGGCTAGCACAGATACGCAGTATTTT,CAWSGASTDTQYF
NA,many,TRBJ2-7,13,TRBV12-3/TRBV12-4,TGTGCCAGCAGTTCTCAGGGTTTCTACGAGCAGTACTTC,CASSSQGFYEQYF
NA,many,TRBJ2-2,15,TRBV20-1,TGCAGTGCTAGTAAGGCCAGCCCGAACACCGGGGAGCTGTTTTTT,CSASKASPNTGELFF
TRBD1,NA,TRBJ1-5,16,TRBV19,TGTGCCAGTATGGGGACAGGGGGCCCAGGCAATCAGCCCCAGCATTTT,CASMGTGGPGNQPQHF
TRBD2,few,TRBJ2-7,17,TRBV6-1,TGTGCCAGCAGCCGGGGACTAGCGGGGTCAGTTTCGTACGAGCAGTACTTC,CASSRGLAGSVSYEQYF
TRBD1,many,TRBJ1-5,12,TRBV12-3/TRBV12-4,TGTGCCAGCAGCACAGGGGACCAGCCCCAGCATTTT,CASSTGDQPQHF
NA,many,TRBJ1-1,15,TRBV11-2,TGTGCCAGCAGCCTACAGGGAAAAGTAGGCACTGAAGCTTTCTTT,CASSLQGKVGTEAFF
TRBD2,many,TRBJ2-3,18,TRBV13,TGTGCCAGCAGCTTACAGACGACCGGGACTAGCTTCGCAGATACGCAGTATTTT,CASSLQTTGTSFADTQYF
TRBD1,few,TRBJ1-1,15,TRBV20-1,TGCAGTGCTAGAGTGGTCGGAGGACAGGCCACTGAAGCTTTCTTT,CSARVVGGQATEAFF
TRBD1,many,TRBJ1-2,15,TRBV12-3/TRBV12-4,TGTGCCAGCAGAGGGACAGTAACGCAATTCTATGGCTACACCTTC,CASRGTVTQFYGYTF
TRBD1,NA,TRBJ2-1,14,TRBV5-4,TGTGCCAGCAGCACCGGGACAGGGCACAATGAGCGGTTCTTC,CASSTGTGHNERFF
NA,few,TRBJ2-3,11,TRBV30,TGTGCCTGGACTCGGGGAGATACGCAGTATTTT,CAWTRGDTQYF
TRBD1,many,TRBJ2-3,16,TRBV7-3,TGTGCCAGCAGCTTAAGGGGACAGGATGGCACAGATACGCAGTATTTT,CASSLRGQDGTDTQYF
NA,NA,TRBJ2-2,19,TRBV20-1,TGCAGTGCTAGATCCACACAAGCTACAGGGAGTATTAGTTCCGGGGAGCTGTTTTTT,CSARSTQATGSISSGELFF
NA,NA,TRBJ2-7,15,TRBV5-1,TGCGCCAGCAGCACCAATGCGGACAGCAACTTAGAGCAGTACTTC,CASSTNADSNLEQYF
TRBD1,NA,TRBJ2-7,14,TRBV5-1,TGCGCCAGCAGCCGACAGGGGGGTTCCTACGAGCAGTACTTC,CASSRQGGSYEQYF
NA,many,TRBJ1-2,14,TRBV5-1,TGCGCCAGCAGCTTGGACGGCCTTAACTATGGCTACACCTTC,CASSLDGLNYGYTF
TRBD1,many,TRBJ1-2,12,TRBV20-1,TGCAGTGCACAAACAGGGGGTATCGGCTACACCTTC,CSAQTGGIGYTF
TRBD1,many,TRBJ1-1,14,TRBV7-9,TGTGCCAGCAGCGCCGGGACAGGGGAAATTCGGGCTTTCTTT,CASSAGTGEIRAFF
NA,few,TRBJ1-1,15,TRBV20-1,TGCAGTGCTCGGAAGCCGGGAAAGGGGAACACTGAAGCTTTCTTT,CSARKPGKGNTEAFF
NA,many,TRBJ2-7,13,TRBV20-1,TGCAGTGCTAGAAAGCGGAGCTCCTACGAGCAGTACTTC,CSARKRSSYEQYF
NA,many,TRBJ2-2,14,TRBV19,TGTGCCAGTATGGGCAGGGTATTCACCGGGGAGCTGTTTTTT,CASMGRVFTGELFF
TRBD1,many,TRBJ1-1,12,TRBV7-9,TGTGCCAGCAGCTTAAGTGGGACAGGGATGGTCTTT,CASSLSGTGMVF
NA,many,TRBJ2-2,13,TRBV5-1,TGCGCCAGCAGCTCGGGACCCACCGGGGAGCTGTTTTTT,CASSSGPTGELFF
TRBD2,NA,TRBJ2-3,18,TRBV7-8,TGTGCCAGCAGCTTAGCGGCGGTCCTAGCGGGAGGTATAGATACGCAGTATTTT,CASSLAAVLAGGIDTQYF
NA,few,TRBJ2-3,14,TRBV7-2,TGTGCCAGCATCCCGGCGGAGAACACAGATACGCAGTATTTT,CASIPAENTDTQYF
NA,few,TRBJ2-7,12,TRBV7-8,TGTGCCAGCAGCCCCCGTAGGTACGAGCAGTACTTC,CASSPRRYEQYF
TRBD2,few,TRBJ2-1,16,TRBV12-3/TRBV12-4,TGTGCCAGCAGTTTTCTAGCGGGAGGGCCTTACGATGAGCAGTTCTTC,CASSFLAGGPYDEQFF
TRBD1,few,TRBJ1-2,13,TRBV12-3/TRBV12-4,TGTGCCAGCAGATCGACAGGGGTCCCTGGCTACACCTTC,CASRSTGVPGYTF
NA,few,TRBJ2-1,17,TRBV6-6,TGTGCCAGCAGTTATCAGCCCCGAGGGCCTCTCTACAATGAGCAGTTCTTC,CASSYQPRGPLYNEQFF
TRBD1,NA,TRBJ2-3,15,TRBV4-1,TGCGCCAGCAGCCCCCAGGGGGCAGCTGGAGATACGCAGTATTTT,CASSPQGAAGDTQYF